A selection of T cell receptor beta chains follows, all from one sample in a study of blood T cell repertoires in COVID-19. The table came from immunoSEQ multiplex PCR; TCRdb's copy has only in-frame clones and leaves some out. The sample lists some 180,000 clones; around 80% were seen once. The sample consisted of peripheral blood. The receptors were sampled from a man between 60 and 75 years old with acute or convalescent COVID-19. CDR3s include the opening cysteine and the closing phenylalanine or tryptophan. The D gene is left open where the match is weak. Some rows mark clone size as missing; the rest say once, few, many or name a class of expanded clone.

CDR3,DNA,J,D,length,size,V
CASSQGGPGRGEQYF,TGTGCCAGCAGCCAAGGCGGGCCCGGGAGGGGCGAGCAGTACTTC,TRBJ2-7,TRBD2,15,NA,TRBV4-2
CASSLTGGGQPQHF,TGTGCCAGCAGCCTCACAGGGGGGGGGCAGCCCCAGCATTTT,TRBJ1-5,TRBD1,14,NA,TRBV3-1/TRBV3-2
CASSSGGQDEQFF,TGTGCCAGCAGCTCGGGGGGGCAAGATGAGCAGTTCTTC,TRBJ2-1,TRBD2,13,NA,TRBV7-3
CASSVVPGEAEAFF,TGTGCCAGCAGCGTAGTTCCGGGGGAGGCTGAAGCTTTCTTT,TRBJ1-1,NA,14,NA,TRBV9
CASRTGPSMVSNQPQHF,TGTGCCAGCAGGACAGGGCCATCTATGGTTAGCAATCAGCCCCAGCATTTT,TRBJ1-5,TRBD1,17,NA,TRBV2
CASSQDSDAKNIQYF,TGCGCCAGCAGCCAGGATAGCGATGCCAAAAACATTCAGTACTTC,TRBJ2-4,NA,15,NA,TRBV4-1
CAINRQGASGNQPQHF,TGTGCCATCAACCGACAGGGGGCTAGTGGCAATCAGCCCCAGCATTTT,TRBJ1-5,TRBD1,16,few,TRBV2
CATSDSSSGTSGYNEQFF,TGTGCCACCAGTGATTCCTCCTCCGGGACTAGCGGCTACAATGAGCAGTTCTTC,TRBJ2-1,TRBD2,18,NA,TRBV24-1
CASSQGEGASGSGNEQFF,TGCGCCAGCAGCCAAGGTGAAGGAGCTAGCGGGAGCGGCAATGAGCAGTTCTTC,TRBJ2-1,TRBD2,18,once,TRBV4-1
CSVVRLRDASYEQYF,TGCAGCGTTGTACGGTTGCGGGACGCCTCCTACGAGCAGTACTTC,TRBJ2-7,NA,15,NA,TRBV29-1
CASSYSRGGYTF,TGTGCCAGCAGTTACTCCAGGGGCGGCTACACCTTC,TRBJ1-2,NA,12,few,TRBV6-2/TRBV6-3
CASGLEGVRNEQFF,TGTGCTAGTGGTTTGGAGGGAGTTAGGAATGAGCAGTTCTTC,TRBJ2-1,NA,14,NA,TRBV12-5
CASSRSLSGANVLTF,TGTGCCAGCAGTCGGTCCCTCTCTGGGGCCAACGTCCTGACTTTC,TRBJ2-6,NA,15,few,TRBV2
CASSPTGHTGELFF,TGTGCCAGCAGCCCAACAGGGCACACCGGGGAGCTGTTTTTT,TRBJ2-2,NA,14,NA,TRBV6-5
CASSFRERGSASYEQYF,TGTGCCAGCAGCTTTCGCGAAAGGGGGAGCGCTTCCTACGAGCAGTACTTC,TRBJ2-7,NA,17,NA,TRBV11-3
CASSKGQGNEKLFF,TGTGCCAGTAGCAAGGGACAGGGTAATGAAAAACTGTTTTTT,TRBJ1-4,TRBD1,14,NA,TRBV19
CATKQAAGSGEQFF,TGCGCCACCAAACAAGCGGCAGGTTCGGGAGAGCAGTTCTTC,TRBJ2-1,NA,14,NA,TRBV5-1
CASSRGLGFPNEQFF,TGCGCCAGCAGTCGGGGACTAGGTTTTCCCAATGAGCAGTTCTTC,TRBJ2-1,TRBD2,15,NA,TRBV5-1
CSASTRDRITDTQYF,TGCAGTGCTAGTACCCGGGACAGAATCACAGATACGCAGTATTTT,TRBJ2-3,TRBD1,15,NA,TRBV20-1
CATSNLQENYGYTF,TGTGCCACCAGCAACTTACAGGAAAACTATGGCTACACCTTC,TRBJ1-2,NA,14,NA,TRBV15
CASSLAEAALYGYTF,TGTGCCAGCAGCTTAGCAGAGGCCGCCCTGTATGGCTACACCTTC,TRBJ1-2,NA,15,NA,TRBV7-2
CASRLGQVEKGYTF,TGTGCCAGCCGCCTGGGACAGGTCGAGAAGGGCTACACCTTC,TRBJ1-2,TRBD1,14,NA,TRBV2
CASTRNADTEAFF,TGTGCCAGCACCAGGAACGCTGACACTGAAGCTTTCTTT,TRBJ1-1,NA,13,NA,TRBV3-1/TRBV3-2
CASSLLGRSINLSGNTIYF,TGTGCCAGCAGCCTGCTAGGGAGGTCTATTAACCTATCTGGAAACACCATATATTTT,TRBJ1-3,NA,19,once,TRBV7-8
CASSIGTSGKKTQYF,TGTGCCAGTAGTATAGGGACTAGCGGGAAAAAGACCCAGTACTTC,TRBJ2-5,TRBD2,15,NA,TRBV19
CASGRQGFNNSPLHF,TGTGCCAGCGGGAGACAGGGGTTTAATAATTCACCCCTCCACTTT,TRBJ1-6,TRBD1,15,NA,TRBV5-6
CASRLGPNTGELFF,TGTGCCAGTAGGCTGGGCCCGAACACCGGGGAGCTGTTTTTT,TRBJ2-2,NA,14,NA,TRBV19
CASRGLDRGRTQYF,TGTGCCAGCAGAGGACTAGATAGAGGACGTACGCAGTATTTT,TRBJ2-3,TRBD2,14,once,TRBV2
CASSLAGPTDTQYF,TGTGCCAGCAGTTTAGCTGGCCCCACAGATACGCAGTATTTT,TRBJ2-3,NA,14,NA,TRBV27
CAISDLAGGIERSTDTQYF,TGTGCCATCAGTGATCTAGCGGGGGGGATCGAAAGGAGCACAGATACGCAGTATTTT,TRBJ2-3,TRBD2,19,NA,TRBV10-3
CALELPGQGKNIQYF,TGTGCCTTGGAGTTACCAGGACAGGGGAAAAACATTCAGTACTTC,TRBJ2-4,TRBD1,15,few,TRBV30
CATSDFGTYEQYF,TGTGCCACCAGTGATTTCGGGACCTACGAGCAGTACTTC,TRBJ2-7,NA,13,NA,TRBV24-1
CASRTGMNTEAFF,TGTGCCAGCAGGACAGGGATGAACACTGAAGCTTTCTTT,TRBJ1-1,TRBD1,13,once,TRBV7-2
CASSQDTSGILGNEQFF,TGTGCCAGCAGCCAAGATACTAGCGGGATATTAGGAAATGAGCAGTTCTTC,TRBJ2-1,TRBD2,17,once,TRBV4-2
CASGTGTNSYEQYF,TGTGCCAGCGGAACCGGGACTAATTCGTACGAGCAGTACTTC,TRBJ2-7,TRBD2,14,NA,TRBV28
CASSSGTGVYNEQFF,TGTGCCAGCAGCTCCGGGACAGGGGTATACAATGAGCAGTTCTTC,TRBJ2-1,TRBD1,15,few,TRBV7-3
CASSLGQGRNNEQFF,TGTGCCAGCAGTTTGGGACAGGGTAGGAACAATGAGCAGTTCTTC,TRBJ2-1,TRBD1,15,NA,TRBV6-5
CASRFSGTDTQYF,TGTGCCAGCAGATTTAGCGGCACAGATACGCAGTATTTT,TRBJ2-3,NA,13,NA,TRBV2
CASGALNIQYF,TGTGCCAGTGGGGCCTTAAACATTCAGTACTTC,TRBJ2-4,NA,11,NA,TRBV27